This paragraph covers one TCR beta chain sequence. What it binds is not known. V shed 5 bases and J shed 5 bases, with 12 bases lying between them. Germline V gives CDR1 ENHRY, CDR2 SYGVKD. The CDR3 extends over 13 amino acids. Assay: immunoSEQ multiplex PCR; the TCRdb copy retains only in-frame clones and omits some. There are tens of thousands of clones in the sample; 80% to 90% occur only once, and roughly 31% lies in the top ten. This sample was taken from a study of T cell responses to AZD1222 COVID-19 vaccine. Study-wide results and caveats: Researchers report vaccine-associated CD4 TCRs spanning spike, with dominance at 160-218 and 743-854. Unmutated variant regions reportedly attract nearly half of all spike-specific TCRs.

The rearrangement links TRBV10-3 to TRBJ1-2, with D uncertain. Specimen: peripheral blood, collected 28 days after the second AZD1222 dose. The origin of this receptor is an adult who received the AZD1222 COVID-19 vaccine. The DNA for the CDR3 is TGTGCCATCAGTCCAGATCAAGTTTATGGCTACACCTTC. Translation: CAISPDQVYGYTF.